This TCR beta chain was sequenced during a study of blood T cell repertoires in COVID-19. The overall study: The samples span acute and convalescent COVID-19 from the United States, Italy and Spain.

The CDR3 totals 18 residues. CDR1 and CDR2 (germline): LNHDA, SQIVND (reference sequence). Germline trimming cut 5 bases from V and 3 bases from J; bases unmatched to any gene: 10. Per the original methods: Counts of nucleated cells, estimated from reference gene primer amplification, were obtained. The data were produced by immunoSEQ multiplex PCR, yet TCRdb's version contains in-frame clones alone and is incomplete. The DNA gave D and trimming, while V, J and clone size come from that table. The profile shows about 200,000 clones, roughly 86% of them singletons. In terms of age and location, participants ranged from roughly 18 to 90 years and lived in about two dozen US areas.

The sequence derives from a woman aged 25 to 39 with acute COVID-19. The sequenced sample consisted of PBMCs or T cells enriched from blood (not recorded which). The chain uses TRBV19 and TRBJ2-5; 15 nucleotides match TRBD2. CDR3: CASSPEGLAGGTKETQYF. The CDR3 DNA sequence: TGTGCCAGTAGTCCTGAAGGACTAGCGGGGGGGACGAAAGAGACCCAGTACTTC.